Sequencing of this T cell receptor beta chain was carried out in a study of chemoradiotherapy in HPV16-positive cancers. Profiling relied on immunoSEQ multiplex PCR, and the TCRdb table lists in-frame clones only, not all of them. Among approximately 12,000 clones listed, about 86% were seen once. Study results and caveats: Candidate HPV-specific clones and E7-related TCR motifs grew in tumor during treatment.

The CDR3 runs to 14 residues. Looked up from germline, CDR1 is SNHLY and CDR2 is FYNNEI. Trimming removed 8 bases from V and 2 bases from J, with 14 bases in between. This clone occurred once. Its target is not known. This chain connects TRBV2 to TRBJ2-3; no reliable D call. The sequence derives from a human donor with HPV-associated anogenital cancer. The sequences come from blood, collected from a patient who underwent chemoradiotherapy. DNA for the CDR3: TGTGCCAGCGGGCGCGATTGGACCACAGATACGCAGTATTTT. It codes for CASGRDWTTDTQYF.